One sample yielded the 15 T cell receptor beta chains listed below, sequenced in a study of brain T cells in children with intractable seizures. Here immunoSEQ multiplex PCR was the method, and the copy in TCRdb shows in-frame clones only, minus some. Of 50,000 to 80,000 clones listed, 95% to 97% are singletons. The source was peripheral blood, collected at surgery. The origin of the receptors is a boy under two years old with focal cortical dysplasia and intractable seizures.

This clone was observed once. The rearrangement links TRBV7-2 to TRBJ2-7, with D possibly matching TRBD1 (7 bases). The germline V and J ends were trimmed by 1 base and 2 bases, with 15 bases remaining between them. Germline loops: CDR1 SGHTA, CDR2 FQGNSA. There are 16 residues in the CDR3. In nucleotides, the CDR3 is TGTGCCAGCAGCTTAGTTGCCCAGGGGGGAACCTACGAGCAGTACTTC. This translates into CASSLVAQGGTYEQYF.

The chain uses TRBV5-1 and TRBJ2-6; maybe TRBD1 (6 bases). V was cut by 5 bases and J by 2 bases, with 11 bases left in between. This CDR3 contains 15 residues. The germline V gene has CDR1 SGHRS and CDR2 YFSETQ. The DNA for the CDR3 is TGCGCCAGCAGTCCAGGGGTTACTGGGGCCAACGTCCTGACTTTC. It translates to CASSPGVTGANVLTF. Full variable domain (outside the CDR3, taken from reference TRBV5-1 and TRBJ2-6): KAGVTQTPRYLIKTRGQQVTLSCSPISGHRSVSWYQQTPGQGLQFLFEYFSETQRNKGNFPGRFSGRQFSNSRSEMNVSTLELGDSALYLCASSPGVTGANVLTFGAGSRLTVL.

The chain couples TRBV7-9 to TRBJ2-5; the match to TRBD2 covers 7 bases. Germline CDR1 and CDR2: SEHNR and FQNEAQ (reference sequence). The length of the CDR3 is 14 residues. Germline trimming cut 4 bases from V and 4 bases from J; bases unmatched to any gene: 6. Written as DNA, the CDR3 is TGTGCCAGCAGCTCCCGACTAGCCCGAGAGACCCAGTACTTC. Translation: CASSSRLARETQYF. The full variable domain, in which reference TRBV7-9 and TRBJ2-5 provide the parts outside the CDR3, is DTGVSQNPRHKITKRGQNVTFRCDPISEHNRLYWYRQTLGQGPEFLTYFQNEAQLEKSRLLSDRFSAERPKGSFSTLEIQRTEQGDSAMYLCASSSRLARETQYFGPGTRLLVL.

V usage is TRBV27 and J usage is TRBJ1-2; D gene unclear. The germline CDR1 and CDR2 sequences are MNHEY and SMNVEV (reference sequence). The CDR3 has 15 residues. V was trimmed by 6 bases and J by 0 bases, leaving 14 bases between them. The DNA for the CDR3 is TGTGCCAGCAGCTTCTCCAGAGGCGCTAACTATGGCTACACCTTC. Protein: CASSFSRGANYGYTF.

This chain uses TRBV7-9 with TRBJ1-3, with 7 bases aligning to TRBD1. This CDR3 spans 15 amino acids. Losses at the gene ends were 4 bases for V and 2 bases for J; bases not matched to a gene: 5. Germline values: CDR1 SEHNR, CDR2 FQNEAQ (reference sequence). Here the CDR3 reads CASSSYRGTGNTIYF. DNA for the CDR3: TGTGCCAGCAGCTCCTACAGGGGAACTGGAAACACCATATATTTT.

The table lists this clone with a count of one. This same CDR3 is encoded by further DNA sequences in the sample. The chain combines TRBV4-1 with TRBJ1-2; 10 bases fit TRBD1. The CDR3 loop spans 19 amino acids. After removal of 3 bases from V and 7 bases from J, the junction contained 20 bases not matched to a gene. Per the germline V gene, CDR1 is MGHRA and CDR2 is YSYEKL. This chain's CDR3 is CASSHGRGGTGTGDGGYTF. CDR3 bases: TGCGCCAGCAGCCACGGGCGGGGGGGAACCGGGACAGGGGACGGTGGCTACACCTTC.

The gene calls are TRBV29-1 and TRBJ2-7, with a tentative D call TRBD1 (6 bases). Per the germline V gene, CDR1 is SQVTM and CDR2 is ANQGSEA. The CDR3 totals 14 residues. V was shortened by 7 bases and J by 2 bases, with 18 bases between the two germline ends. In DNA, the CDR3 is TGCAGCGCCTCGCCCATGACAGGCGCCTACGAGCAGTACTTC. Its translation: CSASPMTGAYEQYF.

The gene calls are TRBV5-1 and TRBJ1-1; D is unresolved. Per germline, CDR1 SGHRS and CDR2 YFSETQ. The CDR3 loop spans 15 amino acids. The V and J ends lost 1 base and 6 bases respectively, with 16 bases between them. The CDR3 coding sequence is TGCGCCAGCAGCTTGACCCAAAGGCTAGGTTCTGAAGCTTTCTTT. Translating it yields CASSLTQRLGSEAFF.

The genes are TRBV3-1 (or the pseudogene TRBV3-2) and TRBJ2-3; either TRBD1 or TRBD2 may fit D (5 bases each). V was clipped by 4 bases and J by 0 bases, with 11 bases between them. Germline-derived CDR1 and CDR2 are LGHDT and YNNKEL (reference sequence). CDR3 length equals 15 residues. In DNA form, the CDR3 reads TGTGCCAGCAGCCTTCCGGGGCAGAGCACAGATACGCAGTATTTT. Residues: CASSLPGQSTDTQYF.

The chain has TRBV3-1 (or the pseudogene TRBV3-2) and TRBJ2-1, with 7 bases aligning to TRBD2. Trimming at V came to 4 bases and at J to 4 bases, leaving 10 bases not matched to a gene. CDR1 is LGHDT and CDR2 is YNNKEL in the germline V gene (reference sequence). The CDR3 has 16 residues. In DNA, the CDR3 is TGTGCCAGCAGCCCACTGGGGGGGGGAAGGTACAATGAGCAGTTCTTC. Translation gives CASSPLGGGRYNEQFF.

This chain joins TRBV11-2 and TRBJ1-5, with 7 bases aligning to TRBD1. The J segment lost 4 bases and the V segment lost 3 bases, leaving 6 bases of the junction unmatched. CDR1 is SGHAT and CDR2 is FQNNGV in the germline V gene. CDR3 size: 15 residues. CDR3 nucleotide sequence: TGTGCCAGCAGCTTGGGTATGGGACAGAATCAGCCCCAGCATTTT. This gives the protein CASSLGMGQNQPQHF.

The chain couples TRBV7-9 to TRBJ1-4; TRBD1 agrees at 7 bases. From germline, CDR1 is SEHNR and CDR2 FQNEAQ (reference sequence). The CDR3 contains 14 residues. V trimming: 4 bases; J trimming: 8 bases; junction bases outside the gene matches: 7. CDR3 DNA: TGTGCCAGCAGCTACGACAGGGTGGGCGAAAAACTGTTTTTT. Residues: CASSYDRVGEKLFF.

The V call is TRBV12-3 or TRBV12-4, the J call TRBJ2-3; the D is unclear. Trimming shortened V by 3 bases and J by 3 bases, and 7 bases separated the two germline ends. The CDR3 is 13 amino acids. Here the CDR3 DNA reads TGTGCCAGCAGTTTCGGTGGGACAGATACGCAGTATTTT. This encodes CASSFGGTDTQYF.

V is TRBV6-6 and J is TRBJ1-5; no clear D gene. The CDR3 has 16 amino acids. Germline assignment: CDR1 MNHNY and CDR2 SVGAGI (reference sequence). V lost 2 bases to trimming and J lost 0 bases, with 11 bases between them. CDR3 region: CASSYAPGYSNQPQHF. The DNA for the CDR3 is TGTGCCAGCAGTTACGCCCCAGGTTATAGCAATCAGCCCCAGCATTTT.

The gene calls are TRBV3-1 (or the pseudogene TRBV3-2) and TRBJ2-1, with 10 bases lining up with TRBD2. Germline CDR1 reads LGHDT; CDR2 reads YNNKEL (reference sequence). V was pared by 2 bases and J by 4 bases, with 8 bases of the junction left unmatched. The CDR3 spans 17 residues. CDR3 residues: CASSQQLAGAPYNEQFF. In nucleotides, the CDR3 is TGTGCCAGCAGCCAACAGCTAGCGGGAGCCCCTTACAATGAGCAGTTCTTC.